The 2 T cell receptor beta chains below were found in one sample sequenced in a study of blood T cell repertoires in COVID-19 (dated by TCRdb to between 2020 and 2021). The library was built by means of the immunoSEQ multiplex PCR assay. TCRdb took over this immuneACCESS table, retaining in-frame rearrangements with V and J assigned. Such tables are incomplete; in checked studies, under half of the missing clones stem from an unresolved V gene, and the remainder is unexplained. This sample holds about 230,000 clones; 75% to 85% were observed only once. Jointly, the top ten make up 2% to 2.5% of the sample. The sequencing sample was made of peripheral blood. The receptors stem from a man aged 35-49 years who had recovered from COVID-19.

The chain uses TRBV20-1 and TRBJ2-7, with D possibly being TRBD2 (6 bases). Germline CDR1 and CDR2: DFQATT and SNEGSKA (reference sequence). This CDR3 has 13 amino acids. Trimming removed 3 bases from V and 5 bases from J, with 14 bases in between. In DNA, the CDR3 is TGCAGTGCTAGTAGGCAGGGCGGGAACGAGCAGTACTTC. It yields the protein CSASRQGGNEQYF.

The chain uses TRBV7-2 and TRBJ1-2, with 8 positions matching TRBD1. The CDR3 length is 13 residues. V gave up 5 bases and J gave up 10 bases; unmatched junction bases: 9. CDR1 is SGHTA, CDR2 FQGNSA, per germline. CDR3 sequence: CASSPLGQGDYTF. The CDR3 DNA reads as TGTGCCAGCAGCCCACTCGGACAGGGAGACTACACCTTC.